This T cell receptor beta chain originates from a study of blood T cell repertoires in COVID-19. Looking at the study overall: PBMCs, B-cell-depleted T cells, or T cells were the source of the cDNA or gDNA that made up the material.

In the authors' methods: Counts of nucleated cells, estimated from reference gene primer amplification, were obtained. The assay was immunoSEQ multiplex PCR, and TCRdb's table has in-frame clones only and misses some. D and trimming come from the DNA, and the V and J calls and clone size come from that table. The table has hundreds of thousands of clones, roughly 88% seen once. Each participant's cohort was designated according to participant-reported clinical history. Sequenced sample: PBMCs or T cells enriched from blood (not recorded which). This receptor was identified in a woman between 50 and 59 years old with acute COVID-19.

CDR3 region: CASSPRGGVMRTEAFF. DNA of the CDR3: TGTGCCAGCAGCCCCCGGGGGGGCGTAATGAGGACTGAAGCTTTCTTT. This sequence joins TRBV7-3 and TRBJ1-1; possibly TRBD1 for D (6 bases). Deletions cut 5 bases from V and 5 bases from J, with 21 bases between. Germline V CDR1 and CDR2: SGHTA, FQGTGA. The CDR3 contains 16 residues. Drawing the rest from reference TRBV7-3 and TRBJ1-1, the complete variable domain is GAGVSQTPSNKVTEKGKYVELRCDPISGHTALYWYRQSLGQGPEFLIYFQGTGAADDSGLPNDRFFAVRPEGSVSTLKIQRTERGDSAVYLCASSPRGGVMRTEAFFGQGTRLTVV.